Listed below are T cell receptor beta chains from one sample, sequenced in a study of T cell responses to AZD1222 COVID-19 vaccine. The repertoire was sequenced with immunoSEQ multiplex PCR; TCRdb's copy has only in-frame clones and lacks some. This sample's table has over 130,000 clones. Material: peripheral blood. The origin of the receptors is an adult in good health. Each CDR3 is given without its conserved first and last residue.

TRBV5-1,TRBJ2-7,ASSLTNSGRGGYEQY
TRBV5-1,TRBJ1-2,ASSLDRGLYGYT
TRBV4-1,TRBJ1-2,ASSQGTFSNYGYT
TRBV6-5,TRBJ1-1,ASSPPGVPEAF
TRBV4-1,TRBJ2-3,ASSPMVGQGFKDTQY
TRBV15,TRBJ1-5,ATSRGGTGTSNQPQH
TRBV5-1,TRBJ1-2,ASSPRDLQSTNYGYT
TRBV7-8,TRBJ2-3,ASSLGSTDTQY
TRBV7-2,TRBJ2-7,ASSSRGPYEQY
TRBV6-6,TRBJ1-2,ASTSGQVNYGYT
TRBV19,TRBJ1-4,ASSTQGGPEKLF
TRBV15,TRBJ2-7,ATSPGTGGVDEQY
TRBV15,TRBJ1-6,ATSRVGQLWGSPLH
TRBV5-1,TRBJ1-6,ASSLAGQGISPLH
TRBV7-2,TRBJ1-5,ASSLNSGLNQPQH
TRBV11-3,TRBJ1-2,ASSHTNNYGYT
TRBV19,TRBJ1-6,ASSSRAGNNSPLH
TRBV19,TRBJ2-1,ASSIDGMQRRNNEQF
TRBV12-5,TRBJ2-3,ASGSPEQGSGDTQY
TRBV7-2,TRBJ1-4,ASSLAGGGNEKLF
TRBV11-1,TRBJ2-3,ASSSQGKNTQY
TRBV6-5,TRBJ2-1,ASSTGLGGRNEQF
TRBV7-6,TRBJ1-2,ASSPVIRGRGYGYT
TRBV2,TRBJ2-3,ASSGGIPDTQY
TRBV19,TRBJ2-7,ASSRTGGHYEQY
TRBV5-8,TRBJ1-6,ASSPSLLAVNTNSPLH
TRBV5-5,TRBJ2-5,ASSWGSLGAGETQY
TRBV18,TRBJ2-3,ASSPRGRGADTQY
TRBV27,TRBJ1-6,ASGYPGARSYNSPLH
TRBV28,TRBJ1-2,ASSPGQGEIDGYT
TRBV4-1,TRBJ1-3,ASSHEATGNTIY
TRBV3-1/TRBV3-2,TRBJ2-2,ATRQGFSTGELF
TRBV6-5,TRBJ2-5,ASRVGQGGETQY
TRBV9,TRBJ1-2,ASSVEGRGYGYT
TRBV10-3,TRBJ1-4,AISSDRGRANEKLF
TRBV4-1,TRBJ2-1,ASSQPGGNEQF
TRBV7-2,TRBJ1-2,ASTQQGLNGYGYT
TRBV19,TRBJ2-1,ASSISGEQF
TRBV6-5,TRBJ1-5,ASSLKEDQPQH
TRBV6-1,TRBJ1-5,ASSEVIPGNQPQH
TRBV19,TRBJ1-5,ASSSKPGQGTQPQH
TRBV7-8,TRBJ1-5,ASSLVADNSNQPQH
TRBV7-3,TRBJ1-1,ASSAHQALRATEAF
TRBV4-1,TRBJ2-1,ASSQQGSYNEQF
TRBV4-2,TRBJ1-2,ASSQVRDSLYGYT